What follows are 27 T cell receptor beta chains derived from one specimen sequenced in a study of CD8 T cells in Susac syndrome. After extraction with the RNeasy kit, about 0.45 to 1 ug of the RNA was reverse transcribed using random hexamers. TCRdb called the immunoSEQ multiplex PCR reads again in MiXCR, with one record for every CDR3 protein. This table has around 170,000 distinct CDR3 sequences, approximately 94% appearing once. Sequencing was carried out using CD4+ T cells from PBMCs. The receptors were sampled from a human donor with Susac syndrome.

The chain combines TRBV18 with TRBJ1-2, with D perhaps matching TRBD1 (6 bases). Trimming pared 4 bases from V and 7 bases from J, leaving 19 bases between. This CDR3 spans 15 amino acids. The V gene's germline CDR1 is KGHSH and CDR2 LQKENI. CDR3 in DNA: TGTGCCAGCTCACTCGCGACAGGAAGCCCCTCTGGCTACACCTTC. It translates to CASSLATGSPSGYTF.

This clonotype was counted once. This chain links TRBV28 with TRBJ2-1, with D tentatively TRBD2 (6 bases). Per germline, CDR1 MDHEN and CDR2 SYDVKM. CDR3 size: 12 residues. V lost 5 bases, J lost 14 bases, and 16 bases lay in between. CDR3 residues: CASSPRGGKKFF. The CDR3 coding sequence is TGTGCCAGCAGTCCCCGAGGCGGGAAAAAGTTCTTC.

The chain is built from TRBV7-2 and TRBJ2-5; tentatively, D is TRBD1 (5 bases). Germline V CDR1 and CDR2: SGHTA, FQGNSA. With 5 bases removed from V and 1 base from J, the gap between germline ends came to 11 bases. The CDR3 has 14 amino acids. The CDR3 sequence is CASSPDMSQETQYF. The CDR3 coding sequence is TGTGCCAGCAGCCCGGACATGAGCCAAGAGACCCAGTACTTC.

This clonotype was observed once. CDR3 coding DNA: TGTGCCAGCAGGCGAGGGCAGGGGGGATATCAGCCCCAGCATTTT. Its translation: CASRRGQGGYQPQHF. The V call is TRBV12-3 or TRBV12-4, the J call TRBJ1-5; 7 bases are a match to TRBD1. V lost 6 bases, J lost 5 bases, and 10 bases stayed unmatched. This CDR3 is 15 amino acids long.

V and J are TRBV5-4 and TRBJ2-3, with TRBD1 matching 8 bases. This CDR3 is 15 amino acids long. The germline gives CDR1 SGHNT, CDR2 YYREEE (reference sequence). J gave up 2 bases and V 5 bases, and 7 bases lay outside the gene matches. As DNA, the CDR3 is TGTGCCAGCAGGTGGACAGGGTCAAACACAGATACGCAGTATTTT. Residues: CASRWTGSNTDTQYF.

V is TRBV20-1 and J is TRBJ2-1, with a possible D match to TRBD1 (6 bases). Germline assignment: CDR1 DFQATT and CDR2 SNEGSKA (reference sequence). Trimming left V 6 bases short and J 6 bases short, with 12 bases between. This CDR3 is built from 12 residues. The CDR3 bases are TGCAGTGCCGCGGAACAGGGCAATGAGCAGTTCTTC. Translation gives CSAAEQGNEQFF.

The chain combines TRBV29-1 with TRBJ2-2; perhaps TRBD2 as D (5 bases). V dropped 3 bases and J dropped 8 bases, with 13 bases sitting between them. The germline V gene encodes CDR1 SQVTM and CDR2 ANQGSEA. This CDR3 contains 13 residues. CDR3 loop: CSVEAGLRGELFF. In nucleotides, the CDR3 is TGCAGCGTTGAGGCAGGACTTAGAGGGGAGCTGTTTTTT.

This CDR3 is CATSRARYSNQPQHF. In nucleotides, the CDR3 is TGTGCCACCAGCAGAGCCAGATATAGCAATCAGCCCCAGCATTTT. The gene calls are TRBV15 and TRBJ1-5; D uncertain. CDR1 is LNHNV and CDR2 is YYDKDF in the germline V gene (reference sequence). With 1 base removed from V and 0 bases from J, the gap between germline ends came to 7 bases. The CDR3 has 15 residues.

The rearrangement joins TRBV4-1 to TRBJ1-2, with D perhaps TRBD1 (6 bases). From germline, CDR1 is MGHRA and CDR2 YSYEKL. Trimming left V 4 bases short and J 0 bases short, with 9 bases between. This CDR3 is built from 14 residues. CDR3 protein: CASSPTGPNYGYTF. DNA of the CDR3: TGCGCCAGCAGCCCCACAGGGCCTAACTATGGCTACACCTTC.

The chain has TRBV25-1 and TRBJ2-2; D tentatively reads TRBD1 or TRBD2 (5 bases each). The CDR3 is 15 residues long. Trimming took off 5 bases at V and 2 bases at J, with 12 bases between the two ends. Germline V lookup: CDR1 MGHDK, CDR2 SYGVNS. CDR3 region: CASSHGTSNTGELFF. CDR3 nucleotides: TGTGCCAGCAGTCACGGGACGTCTAACACCGGGGAGCTGTTTTTT.

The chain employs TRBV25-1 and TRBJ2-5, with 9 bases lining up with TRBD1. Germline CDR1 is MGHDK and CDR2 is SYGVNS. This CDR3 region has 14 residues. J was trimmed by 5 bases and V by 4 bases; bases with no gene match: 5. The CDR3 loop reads CASSAHRGQETQYF. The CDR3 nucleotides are TGTGCCAGCAGTGCCCACAGGGGGCAGGAGACCCAGTACTTC.

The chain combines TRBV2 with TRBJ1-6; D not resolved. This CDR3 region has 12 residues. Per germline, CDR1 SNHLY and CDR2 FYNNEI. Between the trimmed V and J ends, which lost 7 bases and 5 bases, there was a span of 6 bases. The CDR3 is CASKQNNSPLHF. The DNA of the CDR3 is TGTGCCAGCAAACAGAATAATTCACCCCTCCACTTT.

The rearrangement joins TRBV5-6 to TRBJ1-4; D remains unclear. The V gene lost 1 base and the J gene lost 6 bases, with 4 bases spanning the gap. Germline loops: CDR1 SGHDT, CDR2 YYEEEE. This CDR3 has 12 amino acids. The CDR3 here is CASSLSDEKLFF. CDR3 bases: TGTGCCAGCAGCTTGTCAGATGAAAAACTGTTTTTT.

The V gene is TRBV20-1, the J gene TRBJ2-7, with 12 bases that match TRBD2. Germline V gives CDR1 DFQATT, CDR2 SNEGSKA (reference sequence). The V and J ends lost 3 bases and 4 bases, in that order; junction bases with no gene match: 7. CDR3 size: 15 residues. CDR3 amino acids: CSARASSGGAYEQYF. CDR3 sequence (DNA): TGCAGTGCTAGGGCCTCTAGCGGGGGGGCTTACGAGCAGTACTTC.

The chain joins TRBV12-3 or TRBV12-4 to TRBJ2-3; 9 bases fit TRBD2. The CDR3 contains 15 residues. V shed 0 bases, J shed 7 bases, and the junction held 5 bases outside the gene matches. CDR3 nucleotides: TGTGCCAGCAGTTTAGCGCGGGGGGGCAGAAATACGCAGTATTTT. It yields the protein CASSLARGGRNTQYF.

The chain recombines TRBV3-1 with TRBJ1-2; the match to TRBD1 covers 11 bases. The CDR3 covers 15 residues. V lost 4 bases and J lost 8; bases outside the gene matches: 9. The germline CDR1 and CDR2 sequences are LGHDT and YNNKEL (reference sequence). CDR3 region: CASSRRGQGAEGYTF. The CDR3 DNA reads TGTGCCAGCAGCCGCAGAGGACAGGGGGCTGAGGGCTACACCTTC.

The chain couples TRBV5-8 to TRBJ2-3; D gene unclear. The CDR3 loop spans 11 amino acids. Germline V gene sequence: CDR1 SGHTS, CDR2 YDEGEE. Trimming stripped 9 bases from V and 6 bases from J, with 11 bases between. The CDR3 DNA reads TGTGCCACCGCACTGAAGGATACGCAGTATTTT. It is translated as CATALKDTQYF.

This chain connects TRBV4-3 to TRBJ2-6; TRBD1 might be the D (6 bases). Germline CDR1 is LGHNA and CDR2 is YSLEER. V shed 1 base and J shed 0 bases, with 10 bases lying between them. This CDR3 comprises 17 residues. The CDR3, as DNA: TGCGCCAGCAGCCAAGGGTACAGGGTCTCTGGGGCCAACGTCCTGACTTTC. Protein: CASSQGYRVSGANVLTF.

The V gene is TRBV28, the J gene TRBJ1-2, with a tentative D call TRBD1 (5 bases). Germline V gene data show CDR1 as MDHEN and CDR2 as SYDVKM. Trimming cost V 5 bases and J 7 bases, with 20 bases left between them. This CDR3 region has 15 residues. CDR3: CASSPAGSTNSGYTF. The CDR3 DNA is TGTGCCAGCAGTCCGGCAGGGTCTACTAATTCTGGCTACACCTTC.

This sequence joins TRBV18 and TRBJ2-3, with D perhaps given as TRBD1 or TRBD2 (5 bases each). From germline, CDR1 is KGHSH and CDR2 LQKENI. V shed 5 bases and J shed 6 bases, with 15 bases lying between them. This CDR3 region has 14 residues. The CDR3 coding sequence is TGTGCCAGCTCAACCTCCTACTGGGGGGATACGCAGTATTTT. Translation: CASSTSYWGDTQYF.

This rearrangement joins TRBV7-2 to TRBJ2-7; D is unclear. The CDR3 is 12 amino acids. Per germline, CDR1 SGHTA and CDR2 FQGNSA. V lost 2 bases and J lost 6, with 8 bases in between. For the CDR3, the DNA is TGTGCCAGCAGCTTACAGACGGTCGAGCAGTACTTC. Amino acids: CASSLQTVEQYF.

CDR3 sequence (DNA): TGTGCCAGCAGTTCGGGACAGGGACGAAACACCATATATTTT. It specifies CASSSGQGRNTIYF. This chain uses TRBV27 with TRBJ1-3; 9 nucleotides agree with TRBD1. The CDR3 covers 14 residues. Losses at the gene ends were 4 bases for V and 5 bases for J; bases not matched to a gene: 3. Germline loops: CDR1 MNHEY, CDR2 SMNVEV (reference sequence).

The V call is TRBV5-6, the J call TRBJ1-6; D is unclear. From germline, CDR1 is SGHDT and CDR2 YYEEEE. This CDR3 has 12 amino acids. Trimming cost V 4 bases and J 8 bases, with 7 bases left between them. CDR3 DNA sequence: TGTGCCAGCAGCCCGGGGTATTCACCCCTCCACTTT. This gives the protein CASSPGYSPLHF. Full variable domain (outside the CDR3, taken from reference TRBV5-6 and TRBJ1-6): DAGVTQSPTHLIKTRGQQVTLRCSPKSGHDTVSWYQQALGQGPQFIFQYYEEEERQRGNFPDRFSGHQFPNYSSELNVNALLLGDSALYLCASSPGYSPLHFGNGTRLTVT.

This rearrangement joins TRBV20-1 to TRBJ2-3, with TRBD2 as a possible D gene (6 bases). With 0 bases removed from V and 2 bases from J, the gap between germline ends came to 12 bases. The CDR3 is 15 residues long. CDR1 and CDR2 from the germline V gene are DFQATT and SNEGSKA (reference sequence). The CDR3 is CSARDSSGVTDTQYF. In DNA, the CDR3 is TGCAGTGCTAGAGATAGTAGCGGAGTCACAGATACGCAGTATTTT.

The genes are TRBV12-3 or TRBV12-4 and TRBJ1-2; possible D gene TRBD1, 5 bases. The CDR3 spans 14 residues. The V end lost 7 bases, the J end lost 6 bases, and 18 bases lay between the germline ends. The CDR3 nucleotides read TGTGCCAGCACCTCTATTCAGTCAGGGAATGGCTACACCTTC. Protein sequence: CASTSIQSGNGYTF.

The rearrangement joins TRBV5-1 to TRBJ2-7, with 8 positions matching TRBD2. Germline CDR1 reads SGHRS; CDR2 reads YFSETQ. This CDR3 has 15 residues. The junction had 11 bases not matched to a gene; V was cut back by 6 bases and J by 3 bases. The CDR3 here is CASTLGGAGVYEQYF. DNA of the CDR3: TGCGCCAGCACCCTCGGGGGGGCAGGGGTCTACGAGCAGTACTTC.

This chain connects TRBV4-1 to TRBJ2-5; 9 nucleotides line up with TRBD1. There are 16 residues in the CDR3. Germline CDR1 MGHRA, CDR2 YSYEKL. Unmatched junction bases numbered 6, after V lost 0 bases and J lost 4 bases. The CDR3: CASSQDPGTGRETQYF. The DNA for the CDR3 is TGCGCCAGCAGCCAAGACCCGGGGACAGGGAGAGAGACCCAGTACTTC.